The 21 T cell receptor beta chains below come from one sample, sequenced in a study of Ad26.COV2.S vaccination and SARS-CoV-2 variants. Clones were read by immunoSEQ multiplex PCR, and TCRdb kept only the in-frame ones, dropping some. This table holds 300,000 to 400,000 clones, around 86% found once. The sample's treatment: about 20 received Ad26.COV2.S at low or high dose, single or two shots; roughly five received placebo; per-sample allocation not given. Sample collection was performed on day 63 after the first vaccine or placebo injection. The sample consisted of peripheral blood, taken in a trial of Ad26.COV2.S vaccine versus placebo. The receptors originated from a person aged 18-60 years who received the Ad26.COV2.S COVID-19 vaccine or a placebo.

The CDR3 bases are TGCGCCAGCAGCCAAGACAGTCCAGCTCAAACCCGCTCCTACAATGAGCAGTTCTTC. This gives the protein CASSQDSPAQTRSYNEQFF. The V gene is TRBV4-1, the J gene TRBJ2-1; D unresolved. With 0 bases removed from V and 0 bases from J, the gap between germline ends came to 18 bases. The CDR3 is made up of 19 amino acids. Germline CDR1 is MGHRA and CDR2 is YSYEKL.

V is TRBV4-2 and J is TRBJ1-4; D call uncertain. Trimming pared 0 bases from V and 8 bases from J, leaving 10 bases between. This CDR3 is built from 14 residues. Looked up from germline, CDR1 is LGHNA and CDR2 is YNFKEQ. CDR3 DNA: TGTGCCAGCAGCCAAGATACTGTTGAGGAAAAACTGTTTTTT. Its protein is CASSQDTVEEKLFF.

V is TRBV27 and J is TRBJ1-6; D not resolved. The CDR3 has 17 amino acids. With 3 bases removed from V and 4 bases from J, the gap between germline ends came to 16 bases. Germline loops: CDR1 MNHEY, CDR2 SMNVEV (reference sequence). As DNA, the CDR3 is TGTGCCAGCAGTTTTTCGTCGCGGAACAGTTATAATTCACCCCTCCACTTT. Protein: CASSFSSRNSYNSPLHF.

The chain recombines TRBV10-3 with TRBJ1-2; TRBD1 matches 10 bases. Looked up from germline, CDR1 is ENHRY and CDR2 is SYGVKD. The ends lost 5 bases at V and 2 bases at J; junction bases unmatched: 5. This CDR3 spans 15 amino acids. CDR3 region: CAISKGQGRNYGYTF. The CDR3 coding sequence is TGTGCCATCAGTAAGGGACAGGGGAGAAACTATGGCTACACCTTC.

The genes are TRBV6-5 and TRBJ1-1; 8 bases fit TRBD1. The CDR3 length is 13 residues. The germline gives CDR1 MNHEY, CDR2 SVGAGI. After removal of 7 bases from V and 7 bases from J, the junction contained 8 bases not matched to a gene. The CDR3 DNA reads TGTGCCAGCACCCCGACAGGGGCAAGTGAAGCTTTCTTT. This codes for CASTPTGASEAFF.

The chain has TRBV6-6 and TRBJ1-4; D is uncertain. The CDR3 covers 14 residues. V lost 2 bases and J 4 bases, leaving 8 bases between the germline ends. Germline V gene data show CDR1 as MNHNY and CDR2 as SVGAGI (reference sequence). CDR3 sequence (DNA): TGTGCCAGCAGTTACCGGGGTGGTAATGAAAAACTGTTTTTT. The encoded protein is CASSYRGGNEKLFF.

V and J are TRBV4-1 and TRBJ2-1, with D unclear. V lost 4 bases, J lost 8 bases, and 12 bases lay in between. The CDR3 sequence is 13 residues long. Germline assignment: CDR1 MGHRA and CDR2 YSYEKL. CDR3 DNA sequence: TGCGCCAGCAGCCTTCCGCGACCCGATGAGCAGTTCTTC. This sequence encodes CASSLPRPDEQFF.

The V call is TRBV7-3, the J call TRBJ2-2; 8 bases align to TRBD2. V shed 1 base, J shed 4 bases, and the junction held 5 bases outside the gene matches. This CDR3 contains 16 residues. Germline V lookup: CDR1 SGHTA, CDR2 FQGTGA. CDR3 loop: CASSLIPGGATGELFF. CDR3 DNA: TGTGCCAGCAGCTTAATCCCGGGGGGGGCCACCGGGGAGCTGTTTTTT.

The V gene is TRBV5-1, the J gene TRBJ1-4; D gene unclear. This CDR3 contains 16 residues. The germline CDR1 and CDR2 sequences are SGHRS and YFSETQ. V was trimmed by 0 bases and J by 4 bases, leaving 13 bases between them. In DNA form, the CDR3 reads TGCGCCAGCAGCTTGGAGCGTTTGGGTCTTAATGAAAAACTGTTTTTT. This gives the protein CASSLERLGLNEKLFF.

CDR3 coding DNA: TGTGCCAGCAGCTTGGGGCAGGGTCTTGATACGCAGTATTTT. As protein: CASSLGQGLDTQYF. The chain links TRBV11-3 to TRBJ2-3; TRBD1 might be the D (5 bases). Looked up from germline, CDR1 is SGHNT and CDR2 is YENEEA. Deletions cut 3 bases from V and 6 bases from J, with 13 bases between. The CDR3 covers 14 residues.

This clone was recorded a few times. Here the CDR3 reads CASSYSTNYGYTF. For the CDR3, the DNA is TGTGCCAGCAGTTACTCGACAAACTATGGCTACACCTTC. The chain combines TRBV6-5 with TRBJ1-2, with D uncertain. In germline, CDR1 is MNHEY, CDR2 SVGAGI. CDR3 size: 13 residues. V was clipped by 0 bases and J by 2 bases, with 4 bases between them.

The rearrangement joins TRBV5-1 to TRBJ1-6, with 9 bases that match TRBD1. The V gene's germline CDR1 is SGHRS and CDR2 YFSETQ. The CDR3 totals 15 residues. V lost 3 bases, J lost 5 bases, and 3 bases stayed unmatched. CDR3 DNA: TGCGCCAGCAGCTGGACAGGGGTTGATAATTCACCCCTCCACTTT. This encodes CASSWTGVDNSPLHF. The full variable domain, completed using reference TRBV5-1 and TRBJ1-6, is KAGVTQTPRYLIKTRGQQVTLSCSPISGHRSVSWYQQTPGQGLQFLFEYFSETQRNKGNFPGRFSGRQFSNSRSEMNVSTLELGDSALYLCASSWTGVDNSPLHFGNGTRLTVT.

V usage is TRBV6-6 and J usage is TRBJ2-1, with D perhaps being TRBD1 or TRBD2 (5 bases each). Trimming took off 2 bases at V and 10 bases at J, with 6 bases between the two ends. The germline V gene encodes CDR1 MNHNY and CDR2 SVGAGI (reference sequence). The CDR3 has 11 residues. CDR3: CASSYRDEQFF. In nucleotides, the CDR3 is TGTGCCAGCAGTTACAGGGACGAGCAGTTCTTC.

The chain has TRBV11-2 and TRBJ1-5; D remains ambiguous. V was trimmed by 0 bases and J by 7 bases, leaving 10 bases between them. CDR3 size: 14 residues. The V gene's germline CDR1 is SGHAT and CDR2 FQNNGV. The CDR3 reads CASSLDGGDQPQHF. As DNA, the CDR3 is TGTGCCAGCAGCTTAGATGGAGGAGACCAGCCCCAGCATTTT.

CDR3 region: CTSSQDYPSGSSYNEQFF. The CDR3 nucleotides read TGCACCAGCAGCCAAGATTACCCTAGCGGGAGCTCCTACAATGAGCAGTTCTTC. The chain carries TRBV1 and TRBJ2-1; the D call TRBD2 from the table was never checked on the DNA. TRBV1 counts as a pseudogene. This CDR3 has 18 residues.

As DNA, the CDR3 is TGTGCCAGTAGCTCAGGGACAGGGGCCAGCAATCAGCCCCAGCATTTT. Encoded protein: CASSSGTGASNQPQHF. This chain uses TRBV19 with TRBJ1-5, with 10 bases lining up with TRBD1. This CDR3 has 16 amino acids. J was trimmed by 1 base and V by 6 bases; bases with no gene match: 6. Germline values: CDR1 LNHDA, CDR2 SQIVND (reference sequence).

This chain joins TRBV5-1 and TRBJ1-5, with 9 bases that match TRBD1. This CDR3 is built from 15 residues. Trimming cost V 3 bases and J 7 bases; bases outside gene matches: 8. Germline V gene sequence: CDR1 SGHRS, CDR2 YFSETQ. The CDR3 coding sequence is TGCGCCAGCAGCTCCGGGACAGGGCACGACCAGCCCCAGCATTTT. Amino acid sequence: CASSSGTGHDQPQHF.

The chain is built from TRBV30 and TRBJ2-1, with D unresolved. The V end lost 2 bases, the J end lost 10 bases, and 12 bases lay between the germline ends. The CDR3 extends over 12 amino acids. CDR1 is GTSNPN, CDR2 SVGIG, per germline (reference sequence). The CDR3 DNA follows: TGTGCCTGGAGTAGCCAAAAGGTAGAGCAGTTCTTC. This encodes CAWSSQKVEQFF. The full variable domain, with the rest looked up from reference TRBV30 and TRBJ2-1, is SQTIHQWPATLVQPVGSPLSLECTVEGTSNPNLYWYRQAAGRGLQLLFYSVGIGQISSEVPQNLSASRPQDRQFILSSKKLLLSDSGFYLCAWSSQKVEQFFGPGTRLTVL.

This sequence joins TRBV7-9 and TRBJ1-1; D not resolved. This CDR3 has 13 amino acids. Germline CDR1 SEHNR, CDR2 FQNEAQ (reference sequence). The V end was cut by 5 bases, the J end by 1 base, with 8 bases between. CDR3 DNA sequence: TGTGCCAGCAGCCCGGGAGCGAACACTGAAGCTTTCTTT. Its protein is CASSPGANTEAFF.

This clone has just one count. The chain has TRBV5-1 and TRBJ2-5; 7 positions match TRBD1. This CDR3 contains 14 residues. V shed 0 bases and J 4 bases; nucleotides not matched to a gene: 3. The germline CDR1 and CDR2 sequences are SGHRS and YFSETQ. CDR3 in amino acids: CASSLEAGGETQYF. The CDR3 nucleotides read TGCGCCAGCAGCTTGGAGGCAGGGGGAGAGACCCAGTACTTC. The entire variable domain, with the rest obtained from reference TRBV5-1 and TRBJ2-5, is as follows: KAGVTQTPRYLIKTRGQQVTLSCSPISGHRSVSWYQQTPGQGLQFLFEYFSETQRNKGNFPGRFSGRQFSNSRSEMNVSTLELGDSALYLCASSLEAGGETQYFGPGTRLLVL.

The chain links TRBV5-1 to TRBJ2-1; 8 nucleotides align to TRBD2. CDR1 is SGHRS and CDR2 is YFSETQ in the germline V gene. V dropped 4 bases and J dropped 0; count of bases not matched to a gene: 9. This CDR3 is 17 amino acids long. CDR3 region: CASSLSGGLSSYNEQFF. For the CDR3, the DNA is TGCGCCAGCAGCCTCAGCGGGGGCCTTAGCTCCTACAATGAGCAGTTCTTC.